Each of the 2 T cell receptor beta chains below was sequenced from the same sample in a study of tissue T cells after allogeneic stem cell transplantation. Sequenced by immunoSEQ multiplex PCR; TCRdb stores in-frame clones only, minus some. This sample has approximately 45,000 clones, with over 70% found just once. The sample consisted of sorted cells pooled from one or two spleens. The receptors were sampled from a pool of C57BL/6 mice in good health.

Points on this clone: Gene names and germline refer to mouse. The CDR3 is cut off 1 residue early in the read; its end comes from the germline J gene. The J gene is TRBJ2-3, the V gene TRBV12-1; 11 nucleotides line up with TRBD2. J lost 0 bases, V lost 4 bases, and 14 bases had no gene match. Germline V gene data show CDR1 as SGHSN and CDR2 as HYEKVE. The CDR3 runs 19 residues. CDR3 bases read: TGTGCCAGCTCCCGTCCCCGGGACTGGGGGCTGTCTAGTGCAGAAACGCTGTAT. Its protein product is CASSRPRDWGLSSAETLY. The CDR3, in full, reads CASSRPRDWGLSSAETLYF. The variable domain in full, completed from reference TRBV12-1 and TRBJ2-3, reads DSGVVQSPRHIIKEKGGRSVLTCIPISGHSNVVWYQQTLGKELKFLIQHYEKVERDKGFLPSRFSVQQFDDYHSEMNMSALELEDSAMYFCASSRPRDWGLSSAETLYFGSGTRLTVL.

This clone was recorded once. Gene names denote mouse genes. The CDR3 loop reads CASSFRGLSAETLYF. The part of the CDR3 DNA that was read is TGTGCCAGCAGTTTCAGGGGCCTTAGTGCAGAAACGCTGTAT. This chain joins TRBV14 and TRBJ2-3; possibly TRBD1 or TRBD2 for D (5 bases each). The read ends 1 residue shy of where the CDR3 ends; the end is completed using the germline J gene. The CDR3 is made up of 15 amino acids. The ends were cut back, 1 base at V and 0 bases at J, with 9 bases in the middle. The V gene's germline CDR1 is SGHDT and CDR2 FRDEAV.